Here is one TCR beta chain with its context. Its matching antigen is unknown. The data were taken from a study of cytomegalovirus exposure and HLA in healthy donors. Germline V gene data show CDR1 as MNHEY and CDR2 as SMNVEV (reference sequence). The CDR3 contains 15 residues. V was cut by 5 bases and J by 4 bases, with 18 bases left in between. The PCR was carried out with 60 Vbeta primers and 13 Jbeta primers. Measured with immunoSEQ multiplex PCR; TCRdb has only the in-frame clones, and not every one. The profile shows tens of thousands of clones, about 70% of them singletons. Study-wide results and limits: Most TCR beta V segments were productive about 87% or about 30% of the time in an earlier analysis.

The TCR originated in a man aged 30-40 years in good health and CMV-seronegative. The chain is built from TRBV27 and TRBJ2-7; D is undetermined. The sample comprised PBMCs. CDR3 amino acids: CASSPYTGQGYEQYF. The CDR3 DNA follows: TGTGCCAGCAGTCCCTACACGGGTCAAGGATACGAGCAGTACTTC.